What follows are 14 T cell receptor beta chains derived from one specimen sequenced in a study of regulatory T cells in long-lasting Graves disease (dated by TCRdb to 2020 to 2023). Libraries were built with multiplex PCR. Data came from an Illumina HiSeq 4000. CDR3 regions were amplified by Arm-PCR with iRepertoire HTBI primers to construct TCR beta libraries. TCRdb handled the public reads itself, with Q25 trimming in fastp and clone calling in MiXCR, and kept productive beta chains. Under each unique CDR3 protein, matching rows form one entry showing the most common genes and DNA. This sample has almost 350,000 distinct CDR3 sequences in its table, and roughly a fifth of those were observed once. The ten largest clonotypes hold 29% of the sample. What this sample's time point label stands for: persistent/refractory GD, antithyroid drugs over 5 years with positive TRAb. RNA was extracted from PBMCs in TRIzol for both TCR sequencing and RNA sequencing.

Here the sequenced sample was peripheral blood mononuclear cells (PBMCs), taken when the disease was refractory, from a patient treated with antithyroid drugs. These receptor sequences come from a female donor with Graves disease.

A word on this clonotype: Just one base apart from a much larger clone, this may be a read error. J is TRBJ2-7 and V is TRBV9; D perhaps matches TRBD1 (5 bases). V lost 3 bases to trimming and J lost 7 bases, with 26 bases between them. Germline values: CDR1 SGDLS, CDR2 YYNGEE. This CDR3 is 17 amino acids long. The CDR3 DNA reads TGTGCCAGCAGCGACCCCGGACCAGGCCCCATTGCAGGGGAGCAGTACTTC. It specifies CASSDPGPGPIAGEQYF. Using reference TRBV9 and TRBJ2-7 for the parts outside the CDR3, the full variable domain is DSGVTQTPKHLITATGQRVTLRCSPRSGDLSVYWYQQSLDQGLQFLIQYYNGEERAKGNILERFSAQQFPDLHSELNLSSLELGDSALYFCASSDPGPGPIAGEQYFGPGTRLTVT.

This clonotype was seen at least ten times. The chain combines TRBV27 with TRBJ1-1; weak D call: TRBD1 (5 bases). The length of the CDR3 is 14 residues. The V end lost 7 bases, the J end lost 4 bases, and 16 bases lay between the germline ends. Germline-derived CDR1 and CDR2 are MNHEY and SMNVEV (reference sequence). The CDR3 loop is CASTRGGRVTEAFF. The CDR3 coding sequence is TGTGCCAGCACCCGAGGAGGCAGGGTCACTGAAGCTTTCTTT.

This clonotype turned up a few times. The V and J genes are TRBV19 and TRBJ2-5; D is unclear. In germline, CDR1 is LNHDA, CDR2 SQIVND (reference sequence). This CDR3 spans 14 amino acids. Trimming cost V 3 bases and J 7 bases, with 15 bases left between them. The CDR3 DNA sequence: TGTGCCAGTAGTATTGTGCACACGGGTGGGACCCAGTACTTC. Translated: CASSIVHTGGTQYF.

The genes are TRBV20-1 and TRBJ1-3; maybe TRBD1 (5 bases). CDR1 is DFQATT and CDR2 is SNEGSKA in the germline V gene (reference sequence). Trimming took 7 bases from V and 0 from J, leaving 13 bases between them. This CDR3 has 14 residues. The CDR3 DNA sequence: TGCAGTGGACAGCTCCCCTTCTCTGGAAACACCATATATTTT. Its translation is CSGQLPFSGNTIYF.

The table lists this clonotype with a few counts. This sequence joins TRBV11-2 and TRBJ2-3; unclear D gene. CDR3 length equals 13 residues. Deletions cut 5 bases from V and 3 bases from J, with 9 bases between. Germline-derived CDR1 and CDR2 are SGHAT and FQNNGV. The CDR3 sequence: CASSILRTDTQYF. CDR3 nucleotides: TGTGCCAGCAGCATACTCCGGACAGATACGCAGTATTTT.

This clonotype occurred a few times. The rearrangement joins TRBV6-2 or TRBV6-3 to TRBJ1-1; TRBD1 aligns across 7 bases. This CDR3 region has 15 residues. The germline gives CDR1 MNHEY, CDR2 SVGEGT. J was trimmed by 3 bases and V by 4 bases; bases with no gene match: 8. In DNA form, the CDR3 reads TGTGCCAGCAGTTCAAGGGGGCTTTATTACACTGAAGCTTTCTTT. This sequence encodes CASSSRGLYYTEAFF.

V and J are TRBV12-5 and TRBJ2-1; possibly TRBD2 for D (6 bases). CDR1 is LGHNT, CDR2 FRNRAP, per germline. Trimming cost V 5 bases and J 0 bases, with 17 bases left between them. There are 17 residues in the CDR3. The CDR3 protein is CASGPIRGSSSYNEQFF. The CDR3 DNA reads TGTGCTAGTGGTCCCATTCGGGGGTCGAGCTCCTACAATGAGCAGTTCTTC.

The CDR3: CASSPPDRVGTGELFF. DNA of the CDR3: TGTGCCAGCTCACCACCCGACAGGGTTGGGACCGGGGAGCTGTTTTTT. The chain joins TRBV18 to TRBJ2-2; 7 bases agree with TRBD1. After removal of 0 bases from V and 5 bases from J, the junction contained 6 bases not matched to a gene. Germline V gene sequence: CDR1 KGHSH, CDR2 LQKENI. The CDR3 length is 16 residues.

Only a few counts were recorded for this clonotype. The chain carries TRBV28 and TRBJ1-3, with unresolved D. The CDR3 runs 14 residues. Germline V CDR1 and CDR2: MDHEN, SYDVKM. Trimming left V 5 bases short and J 0 bases short, with 8 bases between. The CDR3 coding sequence is TGTGCCAGCAGTATGACATTCTCTGGAAACACCATATATTTT. It encodes CASSMTFSGNTIYF.

The J gene is TRBJ2-7, the V gene TRBV7-6; 9 bases align to TRBD2. Germline CDR1 and CDR2: SGHVS and FNYEAQ. The CDR3 totals 15 residues. V trimming: 1 base; J trimming: 7 bases; junction bases outside the gene matches: 8. The CDR3 nucleotides are TGTGCCAGCAGCTTAGGTCAGCGGGGGGTGGATGAGCAGTACTTC. Translating it yields CASSLGQRGVDEQYF.

This clonotype showed up just a few times. V gene TRBV20-1 combines with J gene TRBJ1-1, with 7 bases that match TRBD1. Germline V gene lookup returns CDR1 DFQATT and CDR2 SNEGSKA (reference sequence). V lost 1 base to trimming and J lost 5 bases; unmatched junction nucleotides: 10. This CDR3 spans 15 amino acids. CDR3 DNA: TGCAGTGCTAGAGGTATGGGACAGCTTTTAACTGAAGCTTTCTTT. As protein: CSARGMGQLLTEAFF.

About this clonotype: Germline and junction disagree at one end, which may indicate a read error. The chain is built from TRBV12-3 or TRBV12-4 and TRBJ1-1, with D perhaps matching TRBD1 (5 bases). The CDR3 is 13 residues long. The CDR3 region is CASSSRGNTEDFF. The CDR3 DNA reads TGTGCCAGCAGTTCCCGGGGGAACACTGAAGATTTCTTT.

This chain links TRBV12-3 or TRBV12-4 with TRBJ2-1, with 8 bases aligning to TRBD2. V trimming: 6 bases; J trimming: 4 bases; junction bases outside the gene matches: 11. The CDR3 totals 16 residues. The CDR3 nucleotides are TGTGCCAGCAGCCCTTCCTTGAGCGGGGGTTACAATGAGCAGTTCTTC. Translating it yields CASSPSLSGGYNEQFF.

The table lists this clonotype with many counts. This chain joins TRBV11-2 and TRBJ2-7; TRBD2 matches 11 bases. Trimming removed 5 bases from V and 7 bases from J; junction bases left unmatched: 7. Per germline, CDR1 SGHAT and CDR2 FQNNGV. The CDR3 has 14 amino acids. The CDR3 sequence: CASSLLAGVREQYF. The CDR3 nucleotides are TGTGCCAGCAGCCTACTAGCGGGAGTGCGAGAGCAGTACTTC. Filled out from reference TRBV11-2 and TRBJ2-7, the complete variable domain reads EAGVAQSPRYKIIEKRQSVAFWCNPISGHATLYWYQQILGQGPKLLIQFQNNGVVDDSQLPKDRFSAERLKGVDSTLKIQPAKLEDSAVYLCASSLLAGVREQYFGPGTRLTVT.